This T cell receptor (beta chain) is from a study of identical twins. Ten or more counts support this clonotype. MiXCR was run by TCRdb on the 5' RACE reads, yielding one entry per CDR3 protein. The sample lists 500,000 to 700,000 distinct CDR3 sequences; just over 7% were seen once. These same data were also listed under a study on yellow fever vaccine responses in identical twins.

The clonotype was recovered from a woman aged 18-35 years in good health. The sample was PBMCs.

Written as DNA, the CDR3 is TGTGCCAGCAGCTTTGAACACAGGGGAAAGGTTCTAGCCAAAAACATTCAGTACTTC. It specifies CASSFEHRGKVLAKNIQYF. This chain joins TRBV11-2 and TRBJ2-4, with 7 bases fitting TRBD1. J was trimmed by 0 bases and V by 3 bases; bases with no gene match: 14. The CDR3 runs to 19 residues. CDR1 is SGHAT, CDR2 FQNNGV, per germline.